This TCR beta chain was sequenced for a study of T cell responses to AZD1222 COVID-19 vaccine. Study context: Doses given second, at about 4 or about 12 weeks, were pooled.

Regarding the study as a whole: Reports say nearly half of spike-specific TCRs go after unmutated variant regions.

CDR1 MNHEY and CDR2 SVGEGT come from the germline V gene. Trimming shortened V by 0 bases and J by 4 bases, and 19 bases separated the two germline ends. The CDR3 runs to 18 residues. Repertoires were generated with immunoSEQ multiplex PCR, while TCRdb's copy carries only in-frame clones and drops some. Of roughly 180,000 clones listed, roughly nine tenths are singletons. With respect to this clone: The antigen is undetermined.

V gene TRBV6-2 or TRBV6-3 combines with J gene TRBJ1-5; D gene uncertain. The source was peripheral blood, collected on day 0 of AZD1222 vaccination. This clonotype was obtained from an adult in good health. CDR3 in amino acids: CASSYSTFERRPNQPQHF. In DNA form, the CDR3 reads TGTGCCAGCAGTTACTCGACTTTCGAGAGAAGACCAAATCAGCCCCAGCATTTT.